The rows below give T cell receptor beta chains drawn from one sample of a study of radiation and T cells in renal cell carcinoma. Sequencing was performed with immunoSEQ multiplex PCR; in TCRdb, only in-frame clones are kept and a portion is missing. This table holds about 150,000 clones, 88% found once. The sequencing here drew on blood, taken from a patient whose treatment included radiotherapy and nephrectomy. These receptors were collected from a woman aged 70-85 years with renal cell carcinoma. Each CDR3 is given with its conserved first and last residue.

J gene: TRBJ1-5; V gene: TRBV6-5; CDR3 protein: CASSRDSYSNQPQHF
J gene: TRBJ1-1; V gene: TRBV7-2; CDR3 protein: CASSYTGRTEAFF
J gene: TRBJ1-1; V gene: TRBV29-1; CDR3 protein: CSGGVGPGTEAFF
J gene: TRBJ1-6; V gene: TRBV7-3; CDR3 protein: CASSPTQDSPLHF
J gene: TRBJ1-3; V gene: TRBV2; CDR3 protein: CASSETRYGKHTIYF
J gene: TRBJ2-7; V gene: TRBV30; CDR3 protein: CAWSEQGLREQYF
J gene: TRBJ1-2; V gene: TRBV30; CDR3 protein: CAWSLTGNVGGYTF
J gene: TRBJ1-5; V gene: TRBV13; CDR3 protein: CASSIGGLGQPQHF
J gene: TRBJ1-5; V gene: TRBV7-2; CDR3 protein: CASSPLPGVGQPQHF
J gene: TRBJ1-3; V gene: TRBV19; CDR3 protein: CASTTSRVGGNTIYF
J gene: TRBJ2-1; V gene: TRBV5-4; CDR3 protein: CASSGGSYNEQFF
J gene: TRBJ1-1; V gene: TRBV6-8; CDR3 protein: CASSYPTRAGSTEAFF
J gene: TRBJ1-4; V gene: TRBV5-1; CDR3 protein: CASSLEAANEKLFF
J gene: TRBJ2-7; V gene: TRBV28; CDR3 protein: CATRDTLEQYF
J gene: TRBJ2-2; V gene: TRBV5-1; CDR3 protein: CASSLDRGLGELFF
J gene: TRBJ1-6; V gene: TRBV27; CDR3 protein: CASSLDSTPNSPLHF
J gene: NA; V gene: TRBV6-5; CDR3 protein: CASSYRFSSAYEQYF
J gene: TRBJ1-1; V gene: TRBV11-2; CDR3 protein: CASSFRPGKHTEAFF
J gene: TRBJ2-2; V gene: TRBV5-1; CDR3 protein: CASSQEAVTGELFF
J gene: TRBJ1-6; V gene: TRBV7-8; CDR3 protein: CASSLATGGWSPLHF
J gene: TRBJ1-1; V gene: TRBV5-1; CDR3 protein: CASSLGPANTEAFF
J gene: TRBJ1-1; V gene: TRBV6-4; CDR3 protein: CASRAGGGTEAFF
J gene: TRBJ1-3; V gene: TRBV10-3; CDR3 protein: CAISESGSSGNTIYF
J gene: TRBJ2-7; V gene: TRBV28; CDR3 protein: CASSPGTKEYEQYF
J gene: TRBJ2-3; V gene: TRBV6-1; CDR3 protein: CASRSSWGDTQYF
J gene: TRBJ1-1; V gene: TRBV7-9; CDR3 protein: CASSPTEINTEAFF
J gene: TRBJ2-7; V gene: TRBV27; CDR3 protein: CASSHDRLAYEQYF
J gene: TRBJ1-4; V gene: TRBV5-6; CDR3 protein: CASSLGTGGGEKLFF
J gene: TRBJ1-6; V gene: TRBV2; CDR3 protein: CASSGTTSPLHF
J gene: TRBJ2-2; V gene: TRBV28; CDR3 protein: CASSLDGAGGELFF
J gene: TRBJ2-2; V gene: TRBV11-3; CDR3 protein: CASSLGASGANTGELFF